The sequence of this T cell receptor beta chain was determined in a study of CD8 T cells in Susac syndrome. This CDR3 is built from 14 residues. CDR1 is DFQATT, CDR2 SNEGSKA, per germline (reference sequence). Trimming took 5 bases from V and 3 from J, leaving 14 bases between them. Random hexamers were used to reverse transcribe 0.5 to 1 ug of RNA. TCRdb reanalysed the immunoSEQ multiplex PCR reads using MiXCR and keeps one entry per CDR3 protein. The sample lists some 75,000 distinct CDR3 sequences, around 93% occurring once. The origin of this receptor is a human donor with Susac syndrome. V and J are TRBV20-1 and TRBJ2-1, with a possible D match to TRBD2 (7 bases). Sequenced material: CD8+ T cells from PBMCs. CDR3 residues: CSAPRGANYNEQFF. CDR3 DNA: TGCAGTGCTCCCCGGGGGGCCAACTACAATGAGCAGTTCTTC.